This T cell receptor beta chain was obtained from a study of PD-1 blockade in classical Hodgkin lymphoma. The time point: cycle 4 day 1 (C4D1), after about 6 weeks of nivolumab. Each of the patients experienced relapse following autologous stem cell transplantation, and their brentuximab vedotin exposure differed. Produced via immunoSEQ multiplex PCR; TCRdb's table is partial and in-frame only. Of tens of thousands of clones in the sample, under 75% were seen once. With regard to this clone: Its antigen remains unknown.

This CDR3 spans 13 amino acids. Deletions cut 4 bases from V and 4 bases from J, with 11 bases between. The germline gives CDR1 SGHRS, CDR2 YFSETQ. Study-wide results and caveats: Although disease activity or prior therapy may be involved, causes of the repertoire differences remain undefined. Those starting nivolumab under 1 year post-ASCT were excluded. Newly diagnosed patients reportedly had lower baseline TCR diversity than healthy donors.

The chain couples TRBV5-1 to TRBJ1-1, with D possibly TRBD1 on 5 matching bases. The clonotype was recovered from a human donor with classical Hodgkin lymphoma. The specimen comprised peripheral blood mononuclear cells (PBMCs), sampled before the fourth cycle of nivolumab. Here the CDR3 reads CASSVFGGTEAFF. The CDR3 DNA reads TGCGCCAGCAGCGTTTTCGGGGGCACTGAAGCTTTCTTT.